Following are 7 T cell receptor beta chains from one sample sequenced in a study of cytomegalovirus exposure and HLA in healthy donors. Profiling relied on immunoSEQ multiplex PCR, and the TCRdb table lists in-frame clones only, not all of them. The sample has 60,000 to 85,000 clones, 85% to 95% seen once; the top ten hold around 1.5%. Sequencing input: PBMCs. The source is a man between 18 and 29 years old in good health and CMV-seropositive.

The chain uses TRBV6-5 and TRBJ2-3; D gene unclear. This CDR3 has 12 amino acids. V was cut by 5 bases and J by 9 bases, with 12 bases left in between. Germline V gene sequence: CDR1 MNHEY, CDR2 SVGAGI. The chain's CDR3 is CASSPPSDTQYF. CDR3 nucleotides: TGTGCCAGCAGTCCTCCTAGTGACACGCAGTATTTT.

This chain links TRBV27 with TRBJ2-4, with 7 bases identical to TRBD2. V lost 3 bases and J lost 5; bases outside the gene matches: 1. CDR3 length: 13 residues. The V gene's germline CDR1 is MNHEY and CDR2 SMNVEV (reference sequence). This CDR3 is CASSFTSENIQYF. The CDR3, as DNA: TGTGCCAGCAGTTTTACTAGCGAAAACATTCAGTACTTC.

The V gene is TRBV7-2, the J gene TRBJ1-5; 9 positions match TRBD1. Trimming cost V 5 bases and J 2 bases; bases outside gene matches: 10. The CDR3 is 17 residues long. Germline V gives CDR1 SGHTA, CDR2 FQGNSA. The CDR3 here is CASSGPDRGGGNQPQHF. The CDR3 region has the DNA TGTGCCAGCAGCGGTCCGGACAGGGGAGGGGGCAATCAGCCCCAGCATTTT.

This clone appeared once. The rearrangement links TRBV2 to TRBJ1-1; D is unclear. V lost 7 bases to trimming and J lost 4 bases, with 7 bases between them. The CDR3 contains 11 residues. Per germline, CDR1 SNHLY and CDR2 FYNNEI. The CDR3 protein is CASTEGTEAFF. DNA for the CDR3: TGTGCCAGCACCGAGGGCACTGAAGCTTTCTTT. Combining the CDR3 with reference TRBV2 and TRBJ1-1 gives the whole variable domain EPEVTQTPSHQVTQMGQEVILRCVPISNHLYFYWYRQILGQKVEFLVSFYNNEISEKSEIFDDQFSVERPDGSNFTLKIRSTKLEDSAMYFCASTEGTEAFFGQGTRLTVV.

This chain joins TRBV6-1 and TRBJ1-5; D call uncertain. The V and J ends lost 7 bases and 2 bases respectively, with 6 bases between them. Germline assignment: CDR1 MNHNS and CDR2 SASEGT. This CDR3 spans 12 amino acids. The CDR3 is CASTGRNQPQHF. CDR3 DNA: TGTGCCAGCACGGGTCGCAATCAGCCCCAGCATTTT.

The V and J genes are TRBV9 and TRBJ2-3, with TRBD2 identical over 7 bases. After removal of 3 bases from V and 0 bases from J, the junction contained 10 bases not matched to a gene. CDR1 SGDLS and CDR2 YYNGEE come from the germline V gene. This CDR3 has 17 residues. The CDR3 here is CASSAPRLAASTDTQYF. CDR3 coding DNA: TGTGCCAGCAGCGCCCCGCGGCTAGCGGCTAGCACAGATACGCAGTATTTT.

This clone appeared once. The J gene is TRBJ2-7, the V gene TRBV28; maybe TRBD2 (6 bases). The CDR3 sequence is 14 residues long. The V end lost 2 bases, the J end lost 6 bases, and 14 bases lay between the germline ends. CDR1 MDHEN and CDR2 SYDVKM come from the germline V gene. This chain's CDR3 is CASSLMGLHGEQYF. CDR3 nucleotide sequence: TGTGCCAGCAGTTTAATGGGACTTCATGGCGAGCAGTACTTC. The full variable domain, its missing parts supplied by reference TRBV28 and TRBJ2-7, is DVKVTQSSRYLVKRTGEKVFLECVQDMDHENMFWYRQDPGLGLRLIYFSYDVKMKEKGDIPEGYSVSREKKERFSLILESASTNQTSMYLCASSLMGLHGEQYFGPGTRLTVT.